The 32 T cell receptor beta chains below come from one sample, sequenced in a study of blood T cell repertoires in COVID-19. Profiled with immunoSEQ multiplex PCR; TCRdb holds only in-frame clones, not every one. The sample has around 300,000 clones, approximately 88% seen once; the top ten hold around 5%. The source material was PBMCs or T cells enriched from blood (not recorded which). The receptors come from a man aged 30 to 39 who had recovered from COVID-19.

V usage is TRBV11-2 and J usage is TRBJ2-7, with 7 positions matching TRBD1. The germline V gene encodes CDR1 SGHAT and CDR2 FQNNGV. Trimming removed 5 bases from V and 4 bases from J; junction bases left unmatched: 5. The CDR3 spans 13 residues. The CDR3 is CASSPRGHYEQYF. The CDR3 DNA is TGTGCCAGCAGCCCGAGGGGGCATTACGAGCAGTACTTC.

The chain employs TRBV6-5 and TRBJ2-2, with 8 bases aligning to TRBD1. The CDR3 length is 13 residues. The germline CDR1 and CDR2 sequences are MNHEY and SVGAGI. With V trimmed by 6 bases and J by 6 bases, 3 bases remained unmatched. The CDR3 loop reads CASSLQGAGELFF. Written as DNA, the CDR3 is TGTGCCAGCAGCCTACAGGGGGCCGGGGAGCTGTTTTTT.

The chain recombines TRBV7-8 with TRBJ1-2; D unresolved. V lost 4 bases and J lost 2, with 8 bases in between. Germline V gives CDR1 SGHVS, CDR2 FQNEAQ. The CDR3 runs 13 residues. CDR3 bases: TGTGCCAGCAGCTATGGCACAAACTATGGCTACACCTTC. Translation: CASSYGTNYGYTF. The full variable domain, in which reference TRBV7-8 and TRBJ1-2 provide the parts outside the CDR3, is GAGVSQSPRYKVAKRGQDVALRCDPISGHVSLFWYQQALGQGPEFLTYFQNEAQLDKSGLPSDRFFAERPEGSVSTLKIQRTQQEDSAVYLCASSYGTNYGYTFGSGTRLTVV.

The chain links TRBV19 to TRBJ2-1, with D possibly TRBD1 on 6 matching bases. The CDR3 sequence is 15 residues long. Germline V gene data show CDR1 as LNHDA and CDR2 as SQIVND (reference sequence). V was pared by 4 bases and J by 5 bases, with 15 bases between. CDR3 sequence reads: CASSKRQDLNNEQFF. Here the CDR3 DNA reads TGTGCCAGTAGTAAGCGACAGGACCTTAACAATGAGCAGTTCTTC.

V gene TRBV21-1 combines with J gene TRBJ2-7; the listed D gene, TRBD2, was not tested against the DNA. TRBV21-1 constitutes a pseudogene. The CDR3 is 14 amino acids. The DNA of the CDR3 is TGTGCCAGCAGCAAATTGGGAGGGCGGAACGAGCAGTACTTC. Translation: CASSKLGGRNEQYF.

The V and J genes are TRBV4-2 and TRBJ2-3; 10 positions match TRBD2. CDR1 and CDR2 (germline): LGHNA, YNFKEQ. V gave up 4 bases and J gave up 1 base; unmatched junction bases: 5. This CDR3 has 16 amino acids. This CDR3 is CASSPGGTSGTDTQYF. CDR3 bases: TGTGCCAGCAGCCCTGGTGGGACTAGCGGCACAGATACGCAGTATTTT.

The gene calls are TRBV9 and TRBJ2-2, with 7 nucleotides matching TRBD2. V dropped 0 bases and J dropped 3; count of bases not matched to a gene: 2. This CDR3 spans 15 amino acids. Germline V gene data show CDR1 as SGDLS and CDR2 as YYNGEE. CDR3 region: CASSVAGRDTGELFF. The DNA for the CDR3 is TGTGCCAGCAGCGTAGCAGGGAGGGACACCGGGGAGCTGTTTTTT.

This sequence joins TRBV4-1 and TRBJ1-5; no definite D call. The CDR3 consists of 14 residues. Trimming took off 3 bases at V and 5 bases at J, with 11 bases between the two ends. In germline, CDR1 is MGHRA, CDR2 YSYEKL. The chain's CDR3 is CASSHLREDQPQHF. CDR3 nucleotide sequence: TGCGCCAGCAGCCACCTCCGTGAGGATCAGCCCCAGCATTTT.

As DNA, the CDR3 is TGTGCCAGCAGTTGGGACAATTACAATGAGCAGTTCTTC. Translating gives CASSWDNYNEQFF. The rearrangement links TRBV6-2 or TRBV6-3 to TRBJ2-1; the D gene is possibly TRBD1 (6 bases). CDR3 length: 13 amino acids. V lost 4 bases, J lost 4 bases, and 8 bases lay in between. CDR1 is MNHEY, CDR2 SVGEGT, per germline.

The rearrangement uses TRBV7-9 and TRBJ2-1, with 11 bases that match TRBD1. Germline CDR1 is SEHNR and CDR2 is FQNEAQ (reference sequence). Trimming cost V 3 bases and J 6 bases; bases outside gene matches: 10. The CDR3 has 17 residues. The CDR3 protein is CASSLAPDRGLFNEQFF. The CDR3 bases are TGTGCCAGCAGCTTGGCACCGGACAGGGGGCTCTTCAATGAGCAGTTCTTC.

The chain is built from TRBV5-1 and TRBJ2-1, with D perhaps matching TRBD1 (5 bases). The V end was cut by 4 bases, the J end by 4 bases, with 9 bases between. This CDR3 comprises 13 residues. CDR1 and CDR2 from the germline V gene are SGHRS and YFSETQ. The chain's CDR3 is CASSAQGYNEQFF. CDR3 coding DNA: TGCGCCAGCAGCGCGCAGGGTTACAATGAGCAGTTCTTC. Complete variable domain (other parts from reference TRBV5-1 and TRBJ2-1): KAGVTQTPRYLIKTRGQQVTLSCSPISGHRSVSWYQQTPGQGLQFLFEYFSETQRNKGNFPGRFSGRQFSNSRSEMNVSTLELGDSALYLCASSAQGYNEQFFGPGTRLTVL.

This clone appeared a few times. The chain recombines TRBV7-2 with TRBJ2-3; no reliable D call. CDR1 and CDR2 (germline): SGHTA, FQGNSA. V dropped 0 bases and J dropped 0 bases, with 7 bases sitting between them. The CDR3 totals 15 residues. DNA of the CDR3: TGTGCCAGCAGCTTAGCGCAGGTTAGCACAGATACGCAGTATTTT. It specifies CASSLAQVSTDTQYF.

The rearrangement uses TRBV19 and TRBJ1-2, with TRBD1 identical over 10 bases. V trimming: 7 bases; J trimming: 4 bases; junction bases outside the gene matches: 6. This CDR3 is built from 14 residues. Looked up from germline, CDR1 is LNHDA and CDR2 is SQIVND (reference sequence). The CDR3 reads CASKSGTGAYGYTF. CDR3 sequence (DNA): TGTGCCAGTAAGTCCGGGACAGGGGCCTATGGCTACACCTTC.

CDR3 in amino acids: CASSSEGSGNQPQHF. CDR3 bases: TGTGCCAGCAGTTCCGAGGGTTCGGGCAATCAGCCCCAGCATTTT. The chain has TRBV28 and TRBJ1-5; no firm D call. V gave up 4 bases and J gave up 2 bases, with 12 bases separating them. The CDR3 consists of 15 residues. Germline V gives CDR1 MDHEN, CDR2 SYDVKM.

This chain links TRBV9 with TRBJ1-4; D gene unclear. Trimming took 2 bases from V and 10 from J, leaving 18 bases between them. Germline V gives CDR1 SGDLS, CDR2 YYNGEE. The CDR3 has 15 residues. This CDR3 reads CASSVGTTEGGKLFF. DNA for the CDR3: TGTGCCAGCAGCGTTGGTACTACTGAGGGAGGAAAACTGTTTTTT.

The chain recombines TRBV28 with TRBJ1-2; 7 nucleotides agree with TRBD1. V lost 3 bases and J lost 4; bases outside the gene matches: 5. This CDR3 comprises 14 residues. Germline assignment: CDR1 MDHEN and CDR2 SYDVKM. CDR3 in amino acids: CASSFGQGGYGYTF. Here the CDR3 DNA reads TGTGCCAGCAGTTTCGGGCAGGGGGGCTATGGCTACACCTTC.

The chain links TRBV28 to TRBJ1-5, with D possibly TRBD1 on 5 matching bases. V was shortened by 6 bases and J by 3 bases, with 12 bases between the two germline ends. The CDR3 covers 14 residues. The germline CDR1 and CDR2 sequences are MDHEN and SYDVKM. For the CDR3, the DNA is TGTGCCAGCAGCTGGGCAGGGCACAATCAGCCCCAGCATTTT. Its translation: CASSWAGHNQPQHF.

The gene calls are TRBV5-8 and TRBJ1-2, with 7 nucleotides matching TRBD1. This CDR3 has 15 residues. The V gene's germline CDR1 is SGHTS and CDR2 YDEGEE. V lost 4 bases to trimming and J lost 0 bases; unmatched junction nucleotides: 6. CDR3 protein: CASSGDRAANYGYTF. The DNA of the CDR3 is TGTGCCAGCAGCGGTGACAGGGCTGCTAACTATGGCTACACCTTC. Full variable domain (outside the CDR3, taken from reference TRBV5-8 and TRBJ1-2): EAGVTQSPTHLIKTRGQQATLRCSPISGHTSVYWYQQALGLGLQFLLWYDEGEERNRGNFPPRFSGRQFPNYSSELNVNALELEDSALYLCASSGDRAANYGYTFGSGTRLTVV.

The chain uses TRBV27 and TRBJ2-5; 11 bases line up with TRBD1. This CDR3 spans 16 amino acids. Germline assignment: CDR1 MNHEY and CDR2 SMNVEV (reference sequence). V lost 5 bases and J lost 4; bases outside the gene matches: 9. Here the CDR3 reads CASSPRTGGIPETQYF. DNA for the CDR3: TGTGCCAGCAGTCCCCGGACAGGGGGCATCCCAGAGACCCAGTACTTC.

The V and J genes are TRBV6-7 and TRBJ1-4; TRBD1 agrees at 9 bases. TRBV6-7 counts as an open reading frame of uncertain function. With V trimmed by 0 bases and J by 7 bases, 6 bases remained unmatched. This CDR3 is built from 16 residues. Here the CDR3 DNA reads TGTGCCAGCAGTTACTCGAAGGGACAGGGTGTTGAAAAACTGTTTTTT. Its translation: CASSYSKGQGVEKLFF.

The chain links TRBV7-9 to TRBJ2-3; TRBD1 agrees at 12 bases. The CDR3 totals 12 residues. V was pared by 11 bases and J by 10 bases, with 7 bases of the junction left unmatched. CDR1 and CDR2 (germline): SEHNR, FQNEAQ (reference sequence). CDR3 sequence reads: CAVLGTGGPQYF. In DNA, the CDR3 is TGTGCCGTACTGGGGACAGGGGGCCCGCAGTATTTT.

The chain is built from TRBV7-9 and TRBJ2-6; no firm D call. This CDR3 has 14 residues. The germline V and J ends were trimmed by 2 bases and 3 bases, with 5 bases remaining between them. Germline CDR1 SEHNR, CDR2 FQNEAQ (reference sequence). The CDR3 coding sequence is TGTGCCAGCAGCTTATTCAGTGGGGCCAACGTCCTGACTTTC. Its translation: CASSLFSGANVLTF.

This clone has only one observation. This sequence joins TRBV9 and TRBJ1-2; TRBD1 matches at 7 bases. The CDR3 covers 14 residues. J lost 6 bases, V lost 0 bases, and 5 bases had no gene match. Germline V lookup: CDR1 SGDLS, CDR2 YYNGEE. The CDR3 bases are TGTGCCAGCAGCGTAGAAGACAGGGTCCATGGCTACACCTTC. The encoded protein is CASSVEDRVHGYTF.

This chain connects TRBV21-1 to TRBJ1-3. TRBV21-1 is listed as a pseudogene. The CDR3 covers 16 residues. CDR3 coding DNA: TGTGCCAGCAGCAAAGTTGACGGGGGGCCGGGAAACACCATATATTTT. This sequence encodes CASSKVDGGPGNTIYF.

CDR3 protein: CASSLDLTLSGSTQYF. As DNA, the CDR3 is TGTGCCAGCAGTTTAGATCTAACGTTGAGTGGGAGCACCCAGTACTTC. V and J are TRBV27 and TRBJ2-5; weak D call: TRBD2 (5 bases). The germline V gene encodes CDR1 MNHEY and CDR2 SMNVEV (reference sequence). The V and J ends lost 2 bases and 8 bases respectively, with 21 bases between them. This CDR3 spans 16 amino acids.

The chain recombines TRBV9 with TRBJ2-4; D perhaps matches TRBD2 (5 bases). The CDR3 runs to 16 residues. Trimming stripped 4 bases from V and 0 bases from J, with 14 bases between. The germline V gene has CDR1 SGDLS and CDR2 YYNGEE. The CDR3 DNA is TGTGCCAGCAGCCCTGGGGAGACTGCAGCCAAAAACATTCAGTACTTC. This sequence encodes CASSPGETAAKNIQYF.

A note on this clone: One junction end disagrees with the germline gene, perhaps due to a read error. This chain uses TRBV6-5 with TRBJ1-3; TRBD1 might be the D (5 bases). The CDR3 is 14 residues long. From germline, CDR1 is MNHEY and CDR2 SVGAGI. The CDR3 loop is CASSYSRQGSSEHF. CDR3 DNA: TGTGCCAGCAGTTACTCTCGGCAGGGCTCCTCCGAGCATTTT.

CDR3 sequence reads: CASSLESGLNGYTF. For the CDR3, the DNA is TGTGCCAGCAGCTTAGAATCCGGGTTGAATGGCTACACCTTC. The chain employs TRBV11-3 and TRBJ1-2, with D unclear. This CDR3 contains 14 residues. Germline V gene sequence: CDR1 SGHNT, CDR2 YENEEA. The V gene lost 0 bases and the J gene lost 6 bases, with 11 bases spanning the gap.

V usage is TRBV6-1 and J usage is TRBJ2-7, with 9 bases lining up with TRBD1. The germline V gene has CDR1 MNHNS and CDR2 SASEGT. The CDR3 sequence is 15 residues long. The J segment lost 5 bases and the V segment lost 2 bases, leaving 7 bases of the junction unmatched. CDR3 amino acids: CASSEKGTGIHEQYF. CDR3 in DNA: TGTGCCAGCAGTGAAAAGGGGACAGGGATCCACGAGCAGTACTTC.

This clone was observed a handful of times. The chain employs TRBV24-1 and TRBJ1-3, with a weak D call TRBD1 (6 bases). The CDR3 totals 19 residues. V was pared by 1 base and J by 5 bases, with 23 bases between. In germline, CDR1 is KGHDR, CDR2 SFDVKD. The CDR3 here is CATSDLPLMTGNQRNTIYF. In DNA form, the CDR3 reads TGTGCCACCAGTGATTTACCCCTAATGACAGGTAACCAAAGAAACACCATATATTTT.

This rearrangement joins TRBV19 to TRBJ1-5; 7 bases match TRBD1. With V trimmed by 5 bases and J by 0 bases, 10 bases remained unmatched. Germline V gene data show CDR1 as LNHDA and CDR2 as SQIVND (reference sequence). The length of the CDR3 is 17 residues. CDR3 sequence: CASSLPGQPYSNQPQHF. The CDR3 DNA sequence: TGTGCCAGTAGTCTCCCGGGACAGCCGTATAGCAATCAGCCCCAGCATTTT.

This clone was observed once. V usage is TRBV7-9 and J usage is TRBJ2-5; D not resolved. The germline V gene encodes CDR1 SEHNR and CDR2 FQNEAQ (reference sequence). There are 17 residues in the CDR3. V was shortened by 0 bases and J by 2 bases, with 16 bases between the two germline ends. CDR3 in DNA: TGTGCCAGCAGCTTAGCGTTTCCCACCGAGTATCAAGAGACCCAGTACTTC. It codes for CASSLAFPTEYQETQYF.